These 17 T cell receptor beta chains were sequenced from one sample in a study of blood T cell repertoires in COVID-19. Repertoires were generated with immunoSEQ multiplex PCR, while TCRdb's copy carries only in-frame clones and drops some. The sample records approximately 360,000 clones, 90% being singletons. Input material: peripheral blood. Receptors originate from a man younger than 30 with active or convalescent COVID-19.

V and J are TRBV7-6 and TRBJ2-1, with a weak D call TRBD2 (5 bases). There are 15 residues in the CDR3. The germline V and J ends were trimmed by 1 base and 10 bases, with 17 bases remaining between them. CDR1 and CDR2 (germline): SGHVS, FNYEAQ. The CDR3 DNA sequence: TGTGCCAGCAGCTTAGGGTCTTATAGCGCCGGCGAGCAGTTCTTC. Encoded protein: CASSLGSYSAGEQFF.

On this clone itself: Germline is not matched at one junction end, which may reflect a read error. The V call is TRBV7-7, the J call TRBJ2-5; TRBD2 might be the D (7 bases). The germline gives CDR1 SSHAT, CDR2 FNYEAQ (reference sequence). The CDR3 is made up of 13 amino acids. CDR3 sequence: CASSLGGRGAQYF. The CDR3 DNA follows: TGTGCTAGCAGCCTGGGGGGCCGGGGGGCCCAGTACTTC.

This chain joins TRBV29-1 and TRBJ2-1; 7 nucleotides line up with TRBD1. CDR1 is SQVTM and CDR2 is ANQGSEA in the germline V gene. With V trimmed by 4 bases and J by 5 bases, 2 bases remained unmatched. The CDR3 is made up of 12 amino acids. The CDR3: CSVAGTDNEQFF. The CDR3, as DNA: TGCAGCGTTGCGGGGACAGACAATGAGCAGTTCTTC.

The chain links TRBV24-1 to TRBJ1-1, with D perhaps TRBD1 (5 bases). There are 13 residues in the CDR3. CDR1 is KGHDR, CDR2 SFDVKD, per germline. Trimming took 5 bases from V and 4 from J, leaving 10 bases between them. CDR3 amino acids: CATSGVGATEAFF. The CDR3 DNA sequence: TGTGCCACCAGTGGTGTAGGGGCCACTGAAGCTTTCTTT.

Only a few counts were recorded for this clone. The rearrangement joins TRBV7-3 to TRBJ1-4; the D gene is possibly TRBD1 (6 bases). This CDR3 has 14 amino acids. The V gene lost 5 bases and the J gene lost 6 bases, with 13 bases spanning the gap. Germline V gene lookup returns CDR1 SGHTA and CDR2 FQGTGA. The CDR3 is CASSERGLDEKLFF. The CDR3 nucleotides are TGTGCCAGCAGCGAGCGGGGGCTCGATGAAAAACTGTTTTTT.

This chain joins TRBV7-9 and TRBJ1-1; 7 positions match TRBD1. V was pared by 5 bases and J by 10 bases, with 10 bases of the junction left unmatched. This CDR3 has 13 residues. CDR1 and CDR2 from the germline V gene are SEHNR and FQNEAQ (reference sequence). CDR3 bases: TGTGCCAGCAGCCAAACTCAGGGGGGCCCAGCTTTCTTT. Its translation is CASSQTQGGPAFF. Full variable domain (remainder filled in from reference TRBV7-9 and TRBJ1-1): DTGVSQNPRHKITKRGQNVTFRCDPISEHNRLYWYRQTLGQGPEFLTYFQNEAQLEKSRLLSDRFSAERPKGSFSTLEIQRTEQGDSAMYLCASSQTQGGPAFFGQGTRLTVV.

Concerning this clone itself: One end of the junction fails to match germline, which may point to a read error. The chain uses TRBV3-1 (or the pseudogene TRBV3-2) and TRBJ2-6, with 10 nucleotides matching TRBD2. The CDR3 sequence is 18 residues long. Germline V gene lookup returns CDR1 LGHDT and CDR2 YNNKEL (reference sequence). The DNA of the CDR3 is TGTGCCACCCAATCTAGCGGGGGTTCCCTCGGCGGGGCCAACGTGCTGACTTTC. It is translated as CATQSSGGSLGGANVLTF.

V usage is TRBV7-3 and J usage is TRBJ1-1; a weak D match, TRBD1 (6 bases). Germline V gene sequence: CDR1 SGHTA, CDR2 FQGTGA. V lost 3 bases, J lost 2 bases, and 13 bases lay in between. CDR3 length: 15 residues. The CDR3 coding sequence is TGTGCCAGCAGCTTCAGTAGGGGGTCTAACACTGAAGCTTTCTTT. It codes for CASSFSRGSNTEAFF.

The count of this clone is one. The rearrangement links TRBV5-1 to TRBJ1-2; 10 nucleotides agree with TRBD1. Germline trimming cut 4 bases from V and 4 bases from J; bases unmatched to any gene: 4. This CDR3 contains 14 residues. From germline, CDR1 is SGHRS and CDR2 YFSETQ. The CDR3 DNA reads as TGCGCCAGCAGCACGGGACAGGGGAGCTATGGCTACACCTTC. It codes for CASSTGQGSYGYTF.

V is TRBV28 and J is TRBJ1-5, with D possibly matching TRBD1 (5 bases). V dropped 6 bases and J dropped 3 bases, with 15 bases sitting between them. Germline CDR1 is MDHEN and CDR2 is SYDVKM. The CDR3 contains 15 residues. The CDR3 is CASSPDSRDNQPQHF. CDR3 DNA sequence: TGTGCCAGCAGCCCTGACAGCCGTGACAATCAGCCCCAGCATTTT.

J is TRBJ1-1 and V is TRBV30; D remains unclear. V lost 2 bases to trimming and J lost 3 bases, with 4 bases between them. CDR3 length: 11 residues. Germline CDR1 and CDR2: GTSNPN and SVGIG (reference sequence). CDR3 in amino acids: CAWSSYTEAFF. DNA for the CDR3: TGTGCCTGGAGTAGCTACACTGAAGCTTTCTTT.

In its sample, this clone was seen once. The V gene is TRBV6-5, the J gene TRBJ1-3, with D unclear. V was trimmed by 2 bases and J by 4 bases, leaving 15 bases between them. Germline V gene data show CDR1 as MNHEY and CDR2 as SVGAGI. CDR3 length: 16 residues. CDR3 coding DNA: TGTGCCAGCAGTTACGCAGGTAGTGGGTCCGGAAACACCATATATTTT. Its protein is CASSYAGSGSGNTIYF.

This clone was recorded only once. The chain is built from TRBV11-3 and TRBJ2-5; 9 bases agree with TRBD2. There are 15 residues in the CDR3. The V gene end was trimmed by 2 bases and the J gene end by 2 bases; junction bases not matched to a gene: 3. The V gene's germline CDR1 is SGHNT and CDR2 YENEEA. CDR3 region: CASSLNSGGQETQYF. In nucleotides, the CDR3 is TGTGCCAGCAGCTTAAATAGCGGGGGTCAAGAGACCCAGTACTTC.

V gene TRBV24-1 combines with J gene TRBJ2-1; 7 bases are a match to TRBD2. This CDR3 is 12 amino acids long. Germline CDR1 and CDR2: KGHDR and SFDVKD. Germline trimming cut 5 bases from V and 10 bases from J; bases unmatched to any gene: 4. CDR3 in DNA: TGTGCCACCAGTGGGGCGGGAGACGAGCAGTTCTTC. It encodes CATSGAGDEQFF.

The rearrangement joins TRBV6-4 to TRBJ2-2, with 7 positions matching TRBD2. Germline V gene lookup returns CDR1 MRHNA and CDR2 SNTAGT. The CDR3 totals 16 residues. V gave up 2 bases and J gave up 1 base; unmatched junction bases: 4. The CDR3: CASSDQKRENTGELFF. DNA for the CDR3: TGTGCCAGCAGTGACCAGAAGCGGGAGAACACCGGGGAGCTGTTTTTT.

The chain employs TRBV19 and TRBJ2-1; 10 nucleotides align to TRBD2. Germline CDR1 and CDR2: LNHDA and SQIVND (reference sequence). The CDR3 consists of 15 residues. Losses at the gene ends were 6 bases for V and 4 bases for J; bases not matched to a gene: 6. The CDR3 DNA reads as TGTGCCAGTAGCCTCCTAGCGGGAGAGTACAATGAGCAGTTCTTC. Protein: CASSLLAGEYNEQFF.

This clone was picked up one time. A read error may produce the germline difference seen at one junction end. This sequence joins TRBV18 and TRBJ2-1; TRBD2 aligns across 12 bases. The germline V gene has CDR1 KGHSH and CDR2 LQKENI. CDR3 length: 16 residues. CDR3 sequence reads: CASSPPLAGGRDEQFF. CDR3 DNA: TGTGCCAGCTCCCCACCACTAGCGGGAGGCCGGGATGAGCAGTTCTTC.